This T cell receptor (beta chain) derives from a study of T cell responses to AZD1222 COVID-19 vaccine. Study summary: Analysis merged second doses at about 4 or about 12 weeks. Study-level results: Two doses of AZD1222 preceded a rise in Spike-specific TCR breadth and depth.

About this clone: Its matching antigen is unknown.

The repertoire was sequenced with immunoSEQ multiplex PCR; TCRdb's copy has only in-frame clones and lacks some. The sample consists of roughly 140,000 clones, around 88% of them appearing once. This TCR was recovered from an adult in good health. The sample in question was peripheral blood, obtained on day 0 of AZD1222 vaccination.

The CDR3 DNA follows: TGTGCCAGCAGCCAAGGGGGGAACACTGAAGCTTTCTTT. Translating gives CASSQGGNTEAFF. The rearrangement links TRBV6-5 to TRBJ1-1; maybe TRBD1 (6 bases). Germline CDR1 reads MNHEY; CDR2 reads SVGAGI. This CDR3 has 13 residues. Trimming removed 6 bases from V and 1 base from J, with 9 bases in between.